Presented here are 11 T cell receptor beta chains from one specimen sequenced in a study of blood T cell repertoires in COVID-19. Sequenced by immunoSEQ multiplex PCR; TCRdb stores in-frame clones only, minus some. The table records fewer than 300,000 clones, about 91% of them present only once. Source material: peripheral blood. The receptors derive from a young adult with COVID-19, enrolled during active disease.

CDR3 nucleotides: TGTGCCAGCAGCCGGGCGGGACGGAACACCGGGGAGCTGTTTTTT. Amino acids: CASSRAGRNTGELFF. The rearrangement joins TRBV7-9 to TRBJ2-2; maybe TRBD2 (6 bases). Trimming left V 5 bases short and J 1 base short, with 11 bases between. This CDR3 has 15 amino acids. CDR1 SEHNR and CDR2 FQNEAQ come from the germline V gene (reference sequence).

The chain links TRBV5-1 to TRBJ2-7; D is perhaps TRBD2 (6 bases). Germline V gene data show CDR1 as SGHRS and CDR2 as YFSETQ. The CDR3 is 14 amino acids. V lost 7 bases to trimming and J lost 5 bases, with 19 bases between them. In DNA, the CDR3 is TGCGCCAGCGCCCTGGGGGGAGTAGGTAACGAGCAGTACTTC. Translating gives CASALGGVGNEQYF.

The V and J genes are TRBV6-5 and TRBJ1-2; 7 nucleotides line up with TRBD1. This CDR3 is 14 amino acids long. Germline lookup yields CDR1 MNHEY and CDR2 SVGAGI. Trimming took 7 bases from V and 4 from J; bases not matched to a gene: 9. CDR3 region: CASTEGAGGYGYTF. The CDR3 region has the DNA TGTGCCAGCACAGAAGGAGCAGGGGGCTATGGCTACACCTTC.

This chain joins TRBV18 and TRBJ1-1, with no clear D. Germline CDR1 is KGHSH and CDR2 is LQKENI. CDR3 size: 13 residues. V was pared by 4 bases and J by 1 base, with 7 bases between. As DNA, the CDR3 is TGTGCCAGCTCACGAGCACCGAACACTGAAGCTTTCTTT. As protein: CASSRAPNTEAFF.

The genes are TRBV27 and TRBJ2-1; TRBD2 agrees at 10 bases. The CDR3 contains 17 residues. V gave up 7 bases and J gave up 8 bases; unmatched junction bases: 17. The germline V gene encodes CDR1 MNHEY and CDR2 SMNVEV (reference sequence). In nucleotides, the CDR3 is TGTGCCAGCACCACCTCCTTATTCCTAGCGGGAGTCGATGAGCAGTTCTTC. Residues: CASTTSLFLAGVDEQFF.

The chain couples TRBV19 to TRBJ1-1; D remains ambiguous. Germline CDR1 reads LNHDA; CDR2 reads SQIVND (reference sequence). With 5 bases removed from V and 2 bases from J, the gap between germline ends came to 15 bases. The CDR3 runs 15 residues. CDR3: CASSPGGRVNTEAFF. The CDR3 DNA follows: TGTGCCAGTAGTCCCGGAGGACGGGTTAACACTGAAGCTTTCTTT. Full variable domain (missing parts from reference TRBV19 and TRBJ1-1): DGGITQSPKYLFRKEGQNVTLSCEQNLNHDAMYWYRQDPGQGLRLIYYSQIVNDFQKGDIAEGYSVSREKKESFPLTVTSAQKNPTAFYLCASSPGGRVNTEAFFGQGTRLTVV.

The table lists this clone with a few counts. The rearrangement links TRBV18 to TRBJ2-7; D is perhaps TRBD2 (6 bases). Germline V lookup: CDR1 KGHSH, CDR2 LQKENI. V lost 2 bases to trimming and J lost 1 base, with 18 bases between them. The CDR3 length is 17 residues. The chain's CDR3 is CASSPSPGELGSYEQYF. The DNA for the CDR3 is TGTGCCAGCTCACCATCCCCGGGGGAACTCGGATCCTACGAGCAGTACTTC.

This clone has just one count. The genes are TRBV7-9 and TRBJ2-7; 8 bases line up with TRBD2. V dropped 5 bases and J dropped 10; count of bases not matched to a gene: 13. Germline V CDR1 and CDR2: SEHNR, FQNEAQ (reference sequence). This CDR3 has 14 amino acids. The CDR3 nucleotides are TGTGCCAGCAGCCCAGGGACTAGTTTGGTCGGACAGTACTTC. Encoded protein: CASSPGTSLVGQYF. The full variable domain, rest sourced from reference TRBV7-9 and TRBJ2-7, is DTGVSQNPRHKITKRGQNVTFRCDPISEHNRLYWYRQTLGQGPEFLTYFQNEAQLEKSRLLSDRFSAERPKGSFSTLEIQRTEQGDSAMYLCASSPGTSLVGQYFGPGTRLTVT.

CDR3 coding DNA: TGTGCCAGCAGCCCAGGGGCTAGCGGGCCCTACGAGCAGTACTTC. As protein: CASSPGASGPYEQYF. This sequence joins TRBV9 and TRBJ2-7; 8 nucleotides line up with TRBD2. Germline-derived CDR1 and CDR2 are SGDLS and YYNGEE. Trimming cost V 4 bases and J 2 bases; bases outside gene matches: 8. The CDR3 spans 15 residues.

The chain joins TRBV27 to TRBJ2-4; 10 bases are shared with TRBD1. This CDR3 contains 15 residues. With 5 bases clipped from V and 7 bases from J, the junction kept 8 bases outside the gene matches. CDR1 and CDR2 (germline): MNHEY, SMNVEV (reference sequence). The CDR3 region is CASSARQGARNIQYF. CDR3 nucleotides: TGTGCCAGCAGTGCCCGACAGGGGGCGAGGAACATTCAGTACTTC.

The chain uses TRBV29-1 and TRBJ1-1; TRBD1 might be the D (6 bases). The V gene lost 6 bases and the J gene lost 4 bases, with 12 bases spanning the gap. Germline CDR1 is SQVTM and CDR2 is ANQGSEA. The CDR3 totals 12 residues. In nucleotides, the CDR3 is TGCAGCGTACAGGGTCTGTTCACTGAAGCTTTCTTT. Residues: CSVQGLFTEAFF.